This TCR beta chain was recovered during a study of blood T cell repertoires in COVID-19. As for the study in general: Whether acute or convalescent, the COVID-19 samples came from the United States, Italy and Spain. Sample material is recorded as cDNA or gDNA derived from T cells, B-cell-depleted T cells, or PBMCs.

Enrolled during active infection, Seattle patients were then followed longitudinally. Method: immunoSEQ multiplex PCR; TCRdb's copy keeps in-frame clones and lacks some. The sample shows approximately 330,000 clones, 90% of them seen only once. The specimen was peripheral blood. This receptor was obtained from a woman between 40 and 55 years old with COVID-19, enrolled during active disease.

In nucleotides, the CDR3 is TGTGCCAGCAGCCAGGCGGGGGCCAAAAACATTCAGTACTTC. Its translation: CASSQAGAKNIQYF. The rearrangement uses TRBV14 and TRBJ2-4; D might be TRBD2 (6 bases). Trimming removed 3 bases from V and 1 base from J, with 7 bases in between. The CDR3 runs to 14 residues. The germline V gene has CDR1 SGHDN and CDR2 FVKESK.